In this sample, the clone carrying this TCR beta chain turned up a few times. Its cognate antigen is unknown. Naive, central memory, regulatory and stem cell-like memory cells within the CD4+ compartment were sorted using CD45RO/CCR7/CD25/CD127/CD95/CD27. The CDR3 consists of 15 residues. CDR1 SEHNR and CDR2 FQNEAQ come from the germline V gene (reference sequence). V trimming: 3 bases; J trimming: 6 bases; junction bases outside the gene matches: 7. Expressed TCRB transcripts were sequenced after all isolated RNA was converted to cDNA. Data came from immunoSEQ multiplex PCR; TCRdb stores just in-frame clones and leaves some out. This repertoire shows 350,000 to 400,000 clones, approximately 15% found once; its top ten account for roughly 0.019%. This entry is derived from a study of beta chain features in type 1 diabetes. Study-wide findings and caveats: TCRB rearrangement may or may not be influenced by HLA type; here this remained unresolved. High TCR expression in some cells could lead to their over-representation in cDNA sequencing.

The genes are TRBV7-9 and TRBJ2-1, with 8 bases aligning to TRBD1. Sequences were obtained from naive CD4+ T cells from blood. This TCR was sampled from a woman under 30 in good health. CDR3 protein: CASSFRQGAFNEQFF. In DNA, the CDR3 is TGTGCCAGCAGCTTCCGGCAGGGGGCCTTCAATGAGCAGTTCTTC.